The clone carrying this T cell receptor (beta chain) came up a few times. Its antigen remains unidentified. Bulk tumor genomic DNA (approximately 600 ng per sample) served as template. Several biopsies were spaced far apart within each primary tumor and obtained as surgery took place. Patients went through curative surgery, and their non-small cell lung cancer was untreated and newly diagnosed. Donation came from patients with newly diagnosed non-small cell lung cancer who were having surgery with curative intent. The source of the sample is a study of immune heterogeneity within non-small cell lung tumors. This CDR3 is 14 amino acids long. Per the germline V gene, CDR1 is MNHEY and CDR2 is SVGAGI. The V end lost 6 bases, the J end lost 8 bases, and 17 bases lay between the germline ends. Multiplex PCR (32 V and 13 J primers) was used to amplify the TCR beta CDR3. TCRdb re-called the multiplex PCR reads through MiXCR, storing one row per CDR3 protein. The data contain about 2,000 distinct CDR3 sequences, more than 45% of them singletons.

Regarding the study as a whole: Alongside site-unique high-frequency clones, identical dominant CDR3 beta clonotypes recurred across tumor sites within a patient. Local T-cell clonality tracked local tumor mutational burden, showing a moderate yet significant relationship (R about 0.34).

The sequence was collected from a man aged 55 to 70 with non-small cell lung cancer. The chain joins TRBV6-5 to TRBJ2-1; no clear D gene. The sequenced material came from lung tumor tissue. CDR3 nucleotides: TGTGCCAGCAGCTACAGTGACAACATCGATGAGCAGTTCTTC. The encoded protein is CASSYSDNIDEQFF.